This T cell receptor (beta chain) originates from a study of blood T cell repertoires in COVID-19. Background on the study: Samples taken during acute and convalescent COVID-19 were collected in the United States, Italy and Spain.

Authors' analysis steps: Estimated nucleated cell counts came from reference gene primer amplification. Assay used: immunoSEQ multiplex PCR; TCRdb lists only in-frame clones, some missing. V and J calls and clone size follow that table, whereas D and trimming were derived from the DNA. The sample yields around 120,000 clones, 70% to 80% seen once. This CDR3 comprises 17 residues. From germline, CDR1 is MGHRA and CDR2 YSYEKL. V was cut by 2 bases and J by 5 bases, with 20 bases left in between. The chain has TRBV4-1 and TRBJ2-3, with D possibly matching TRBD2 (6 bases). The source of this sequence is a man in his forties or fifties with acute or convalescent COVID-19. Sequencing was carried out using peripheral blood. The CDR3 loop reads CASSQPRDSPRVDTQYF. Here the CDR3 DNA reads TGCGCCAGCAGCCAACCCCGGGACTCCCCCCGGGTAGATACGCAGTATTTT.